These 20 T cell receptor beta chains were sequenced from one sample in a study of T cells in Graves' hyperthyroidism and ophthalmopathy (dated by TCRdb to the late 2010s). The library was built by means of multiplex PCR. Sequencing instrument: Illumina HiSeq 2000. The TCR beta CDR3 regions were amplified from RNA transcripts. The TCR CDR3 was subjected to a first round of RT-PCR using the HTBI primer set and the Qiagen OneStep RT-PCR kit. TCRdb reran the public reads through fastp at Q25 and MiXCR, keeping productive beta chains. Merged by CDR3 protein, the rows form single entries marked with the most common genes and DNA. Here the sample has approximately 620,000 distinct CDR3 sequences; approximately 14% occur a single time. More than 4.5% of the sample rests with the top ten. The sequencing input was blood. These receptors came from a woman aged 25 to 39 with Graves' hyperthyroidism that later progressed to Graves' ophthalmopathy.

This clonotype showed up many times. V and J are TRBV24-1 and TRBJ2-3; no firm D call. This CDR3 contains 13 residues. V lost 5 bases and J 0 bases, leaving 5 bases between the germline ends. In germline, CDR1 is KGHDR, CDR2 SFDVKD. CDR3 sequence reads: CATSVSSTDTQYF. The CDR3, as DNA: TGTGCCACCAGTGTTAGTAGCACAGATACGCAGTATTTT.

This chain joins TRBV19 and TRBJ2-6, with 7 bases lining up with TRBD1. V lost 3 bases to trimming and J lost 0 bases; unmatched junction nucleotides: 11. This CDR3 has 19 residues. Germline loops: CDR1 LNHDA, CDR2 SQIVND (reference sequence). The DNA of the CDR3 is TGTGCCAGTAGTATTGGAGGACAGGTGGTTAGCTCTGGGGCCAACGTCCTGACTTTC. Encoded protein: CASSIGGQVVSSGANVLTF.

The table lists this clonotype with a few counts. Here the CDR3 reads CASSGQGTDEQYF. CDR3 DNA: TGTGCCAGCAGCGGACAGGGTACGGACGAGCAGTACTTC. The chain is built from TRBV25-1 and TRBJ2-7, with 8 nucleotides matching TRBD1. The V gene end was trimmed by 6 bases and the J gene end by 5 bases; junction bases not matched to a gene: 6. Germline-derived CDR1 and CDR2 are MGHDK and SYGVNS. The CDR3 length is 13 residues.

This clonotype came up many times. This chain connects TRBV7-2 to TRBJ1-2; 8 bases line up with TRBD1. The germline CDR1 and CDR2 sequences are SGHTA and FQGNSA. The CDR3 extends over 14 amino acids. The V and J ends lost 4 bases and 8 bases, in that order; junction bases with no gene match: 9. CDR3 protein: CASSSRLGDRGYTF. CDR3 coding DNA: TGTGCCAGCAGCTCACGCCTGGGGGACAGGGGCTACACCTTC.

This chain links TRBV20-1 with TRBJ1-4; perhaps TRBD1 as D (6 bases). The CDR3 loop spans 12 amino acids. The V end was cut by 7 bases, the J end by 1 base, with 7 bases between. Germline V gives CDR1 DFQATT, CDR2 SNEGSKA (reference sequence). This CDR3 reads CSGGQTNEKLFF. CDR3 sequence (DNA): TGCAGTGGGGGACAAACTAATGAAAAACTGTTTTTT.

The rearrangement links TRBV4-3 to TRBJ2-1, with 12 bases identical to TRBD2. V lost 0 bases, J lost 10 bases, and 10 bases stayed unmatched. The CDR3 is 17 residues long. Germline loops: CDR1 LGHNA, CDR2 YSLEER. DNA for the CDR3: TGCGCCAGCAGCCAAGAGGCTAGCGGGGGGGGGTGGGGGGAGCAGTTCTTC. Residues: CASSQEASGGGWGEQFF.

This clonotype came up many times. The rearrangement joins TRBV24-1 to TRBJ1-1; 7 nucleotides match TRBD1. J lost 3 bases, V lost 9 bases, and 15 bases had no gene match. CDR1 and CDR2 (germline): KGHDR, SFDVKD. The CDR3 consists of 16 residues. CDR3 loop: CATPNLTGLFDTEAFF. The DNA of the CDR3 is TGTGCCACCCCCAATTTGACAGGGTTGTTCGACACTGAAGCTTTCTTT.

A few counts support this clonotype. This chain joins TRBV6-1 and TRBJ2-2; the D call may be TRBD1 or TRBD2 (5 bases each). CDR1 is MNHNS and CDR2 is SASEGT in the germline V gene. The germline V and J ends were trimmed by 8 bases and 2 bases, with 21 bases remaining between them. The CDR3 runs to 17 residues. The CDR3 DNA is TGTGCCAGCCGGGCTGGTTGGGGGAAGGCCAACACCGGGGAGCTGTTTTTT. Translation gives CASRAGWGKANTGELFF.

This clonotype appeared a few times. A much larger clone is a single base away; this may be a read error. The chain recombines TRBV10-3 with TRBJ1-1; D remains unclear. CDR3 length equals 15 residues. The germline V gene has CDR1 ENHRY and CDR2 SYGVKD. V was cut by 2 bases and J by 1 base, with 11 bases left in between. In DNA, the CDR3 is TGTGCCATCAGTGAGGGCAGGCCCCCGAACACTGAAGCTTTCTTT. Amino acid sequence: CAISEGRPPNTEAFF.

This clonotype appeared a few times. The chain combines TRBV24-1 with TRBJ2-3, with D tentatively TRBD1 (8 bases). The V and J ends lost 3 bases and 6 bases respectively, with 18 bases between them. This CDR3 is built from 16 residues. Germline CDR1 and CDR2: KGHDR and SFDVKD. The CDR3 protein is CATSDTTGEGHDTQYF. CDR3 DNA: TGTGCCACCAGTGATACGACAGGGGAGGGGCATGATACGCAGTATTTT.

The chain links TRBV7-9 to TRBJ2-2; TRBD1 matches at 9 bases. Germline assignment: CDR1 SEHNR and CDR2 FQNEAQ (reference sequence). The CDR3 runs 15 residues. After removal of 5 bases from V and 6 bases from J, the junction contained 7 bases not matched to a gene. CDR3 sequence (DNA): TGTGCCAGCAGCGCTGAAACAGGGGGCCCCGGGGAGCTGTTTTTT. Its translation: CASSAETGGPGELFF. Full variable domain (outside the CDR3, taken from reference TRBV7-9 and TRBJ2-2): DTGVSQNPRHKITKRGQNVTFRCDPISEHNRLYWYRQTLGQGPEFLTYFQNEAQLEKSRLLSDRFSAERPKGSFSTLEIQRTEQGDSAMYLCASSAETGGPGELFFGEGSRLTVL.

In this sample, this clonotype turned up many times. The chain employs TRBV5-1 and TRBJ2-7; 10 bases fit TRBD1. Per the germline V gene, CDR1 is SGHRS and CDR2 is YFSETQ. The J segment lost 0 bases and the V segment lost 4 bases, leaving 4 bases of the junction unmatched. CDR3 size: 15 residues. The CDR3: CASSTTGGASYEQYF. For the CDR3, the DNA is TGCGCCAGCAGCACGACAGGGGGCGCCTCCTACGAGCAGTACTTC.

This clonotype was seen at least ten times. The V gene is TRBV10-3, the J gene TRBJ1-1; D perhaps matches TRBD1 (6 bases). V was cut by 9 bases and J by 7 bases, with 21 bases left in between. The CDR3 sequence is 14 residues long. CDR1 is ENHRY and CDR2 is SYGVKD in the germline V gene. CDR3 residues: CAMRKQGDGGEAFF. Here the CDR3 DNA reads TGTGCCATGAGAAAACAGGGCGACGGGGGTGAAGCTTTCTTT.

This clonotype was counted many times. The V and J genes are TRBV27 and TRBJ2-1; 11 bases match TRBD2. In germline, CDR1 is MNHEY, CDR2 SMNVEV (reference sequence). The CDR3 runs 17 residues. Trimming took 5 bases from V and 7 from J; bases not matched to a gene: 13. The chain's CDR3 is CASSTFPGLAAENEQFF. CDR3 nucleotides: TGTGCCAGCAGTACTTTCCCGGGACTAGCGGCGGAGAATGAGCAGTTCTTC.

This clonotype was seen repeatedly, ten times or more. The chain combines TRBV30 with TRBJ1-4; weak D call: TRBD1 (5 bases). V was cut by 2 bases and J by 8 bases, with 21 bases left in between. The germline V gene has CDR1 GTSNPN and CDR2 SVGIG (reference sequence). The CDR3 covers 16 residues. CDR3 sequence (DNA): TGTGCCTGGAGTTCGATAAATGGACAAAGCGGGGAAAAACTGTTTTTT. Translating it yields CAWSSINGQSGEKLFF. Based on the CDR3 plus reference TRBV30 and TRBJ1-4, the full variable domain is SQTIHQWPATLVQPVGSPLSLECTVEGTSNPNLYWYRQAAGRGLQLLFYSVGIGQISSEVPQNLSASRPQDRQFILSSKKLLLSDSGFYLCAWSSINGQSGEKLFFGSGTQLSVL.

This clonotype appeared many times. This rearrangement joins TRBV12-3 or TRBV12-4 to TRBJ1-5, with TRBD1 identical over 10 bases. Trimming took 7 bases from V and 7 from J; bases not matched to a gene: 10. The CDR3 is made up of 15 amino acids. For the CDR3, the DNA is TGTGCCAGCACTCCCGGACAGGGGGTGGGGCAGCCCCAGCATTTT. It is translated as CASTPGQGVGQPQHF.

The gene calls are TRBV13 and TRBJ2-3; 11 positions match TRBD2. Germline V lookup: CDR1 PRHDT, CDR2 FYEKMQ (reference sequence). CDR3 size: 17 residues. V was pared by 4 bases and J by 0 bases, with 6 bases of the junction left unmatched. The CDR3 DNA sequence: TGTGCCAGCAGCTCAACTAGCGGGAGCCCTAGCACAGATACGCAGTATTTT. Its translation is CASSSTSGSPSTDTQYF.

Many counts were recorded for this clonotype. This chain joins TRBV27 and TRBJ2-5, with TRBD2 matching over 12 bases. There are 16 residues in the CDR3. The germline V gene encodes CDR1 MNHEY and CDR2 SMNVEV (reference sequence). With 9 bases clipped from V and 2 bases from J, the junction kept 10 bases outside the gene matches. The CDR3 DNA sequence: TGTGCCAGGCCCTTCCCTAGCGGGAGGGTTCAAGAGACCCAGTACTTC. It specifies CARPFPSGRVQETQYF.

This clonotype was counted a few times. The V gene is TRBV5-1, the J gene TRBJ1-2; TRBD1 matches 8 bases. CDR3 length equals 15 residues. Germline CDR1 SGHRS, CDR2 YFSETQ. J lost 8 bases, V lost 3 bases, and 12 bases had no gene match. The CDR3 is CASSSSGTGIEGYTF. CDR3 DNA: TGCGCCAGCAGCTCGAGTGGGACAGGTATCGAGGGCTACACCTTC.

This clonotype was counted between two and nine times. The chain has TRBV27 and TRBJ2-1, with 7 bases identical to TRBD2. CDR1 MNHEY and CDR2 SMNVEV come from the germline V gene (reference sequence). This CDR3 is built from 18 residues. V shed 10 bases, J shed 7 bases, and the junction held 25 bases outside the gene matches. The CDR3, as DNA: TGTGCCACCCTCCTATTAAGTAGATTGGCGGGAGTTGGAAATGAGCAGTTCTTC. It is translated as CATLLLSRLAGVGNEQFF.